This T cell receptor (beta chain) was obtained from a study of blood T cell repertoires in COVID-19. Study-level information: Whether acute or convalescent, the COVID-19 samples came from the United States, Italy and Spain. Sample material is recorded as cDNA or gDNA derived from T cells, B-cell-depleted T cells, or PBMCs.

In the authors' workflow: How many nucleated cells were present was estimated from reference gene primer amplification. The table came from immunoSEQ multiplex PCR; TCRdb's copy has only in-frame clones and leaves some out. Clone size and V and J calls were adopted from that table, with D and trimming inferred from the DNA. Of a few hundred thousand clones listed, more than 70% are singletons. The germline gives CDR1 MNHEY, CDR2 SMNVEV (reference sequence). V was shortened by 2 bases and J by 6 bases, with 7 bases between the two germline ends. The CDR3 contains 13 residues. Sequencing was carried out using peripheral blood. The gene calls are TRBV27 and TRBJ2-2, with a weak D call TRBD2 (6 bases). The receptor was derived from a woman younger than 45 with COVID-19, enrolled during active disease. In DNA, the CDR3 is TGTGCCAGCAGTTTACGGGGGTCCGGGGAGCTGTTTTTT. Translated, it gives CASSLRGSGELFF.